The clone carrying this T cell receptor beta chain was recorded at least ten times. Its matching antigen is unknown. From RNA transcripts, TCR beta CDR3 regions were amplified. During a first-round RT-PCR of the TCR CDR3, the HTBI primer set was used. TCRdb passed the multiplex PCR reads through MiXCR, listing each CDR3 protein once. The sample carries around 350,000 distinct CDR3 sequences, 15% to 20% recorded once. The data were taken from a study of T cells in Graves' hyperthyroidism and ophthalmopathy. The germline V gene has CDR1 MNHNS and CDR2 SASEGT. The CDR3 totals 15 residues. The V end was cut by 2 bases, the J end by 3 bases, with 13 bases between. Notes on the study in general: A 13 V-J model separated ophthalmopathy from stable hyperthyroidism.

Investigators excluded patients with uncontrolled infection, other autoimmune disease, pregnancy or lactation. About 10 ml of fresh peripheral blood supplied the PBMCs. Sample: blood. This clonotype originated in a woman between 18 and 30 years old with Graves' hyperthyroidism. The chain recombines TRBV6-1 with TRBJ2-5; no definite D call. The CDR3 DNA reads as TGTGCCAGCAGTGAACCCCGGACGGGTAAAGAGACCCAGTACTTC. Translated: CASSEPRTGKETQYF.